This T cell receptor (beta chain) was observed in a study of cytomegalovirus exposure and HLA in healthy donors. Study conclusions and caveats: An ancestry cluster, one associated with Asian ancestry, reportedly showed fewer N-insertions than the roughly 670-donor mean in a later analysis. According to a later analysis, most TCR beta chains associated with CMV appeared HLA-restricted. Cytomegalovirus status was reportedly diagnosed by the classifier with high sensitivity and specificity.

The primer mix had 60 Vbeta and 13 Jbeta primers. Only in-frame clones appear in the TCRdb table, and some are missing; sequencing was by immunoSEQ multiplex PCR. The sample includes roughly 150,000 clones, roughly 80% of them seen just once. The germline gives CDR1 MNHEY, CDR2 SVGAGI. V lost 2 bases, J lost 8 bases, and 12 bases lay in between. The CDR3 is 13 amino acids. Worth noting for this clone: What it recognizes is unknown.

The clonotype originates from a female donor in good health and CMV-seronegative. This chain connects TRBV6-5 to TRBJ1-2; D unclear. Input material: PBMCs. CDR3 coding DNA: TGTGCCAGCAGTTACGGTCCCTCCGGGGGCTACACCTTC. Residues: CASSYGPSGGYTF.